This is a list of T cell receptor beta chains from one sample in a study of blood T cell repertoires in COVID-19. Only in-frame clones appear in the TCRdb table, and some are missing; sequencing was by immunoSEQ multiplex PCR. The table records fewer than 350,000 clones, approximately 85% of them present only once. The sample taken for sequencing was PBMCs or T cells enriched from blood (not recorded which). These TCRs come from a man under 40 who had recovered from COVID-19. Both conserved end residues are part of each CDR3. The order of the fields is J gene, clone size, D gene, V gene, CDR3 protein, CDR3 DNA. D genes are given only for firm matches. Only part of the rows carry a size: once, few, many, or a class if the clone is expanded.

>TRBJ2-2|once|NA|TRBV5-4
CASSEQPGSNTGELFF
TGTGCCAGCAGCGAACAACCAGGTTCGAACACCGGGGAGCTGTTTTTT
>TRBJ1-3|NA|TRBD1|TRBV29-1
CSVVARTGTPGNTIYF
TGCAGCGTTGTGGCTAGGACAGGGACACCGGGAAACACCATATATTTT
>TRBJ1-1|NA|NA|TRBV30
CAWSRLTMNTEAFF
TGTGCCTGGAGTCGACTGACCATGAACACTGAAGCTTTCTTT
>TRBJ2-7|NA|TRBD1|TRBV29-1
CSVVGWAQGAYADEQYF
TGCAGCGTTGTTGGTTGGGCGCAGGGGGCGTATGCGGACGAGCAGTACTTC
>TRBJ1-5|NA|TRBD1|TRBV4-2
CASSQEQGGSQPQHF
TGTGCCAGCAGCCAAGAACAGGGGGGGAGTCAGCCCCAGCATTTT
>TRBJ2-1|NA|TRBD2|TRBV3-1/TRBV3-2
CASSPYLTGGRNNEQFF
TGTGCCAGCAGCCCCTACCTGACGGGGGGGAGAAACAATGAGCAGTTCTTC
>TRBJ2-1|NA|TRBD2|TRBV11-3
CASSLIAGGPYEQFF
TGTGCCAGCAGCTTAATAGCGGGGGGGCCATATGAGCAGTTCTTC
>TRBJ1-2|few|TRBD1|TRBV4-3
CASSPSWDSSYGYTF
TGCGCCAGCAGCCCATCCTGGGACAGTTCCTATGGCTACACCTTC
>TRBJ2-7|NA|TRBD1|TRBV6-2/TRBV6-3
CASSYEAGGSYEQYF
TGTGCCAGCAGTTACGAGGCAGGGGGCTCCTACGAGCAGTACTTC
>TRBJ2-5|NA|TRBD1|TRBV11-2
CASSPRNNRGETQYF
TGTGCCAGCAGCCCGCGTAATAACAGGGGAGAGACCCAGTACTTC
>TRBJ1-2|NA|NA|TRBV5-6
CASSLSTANNYGYTF
TGTGCCAGCAGCTTGTCGACAGCGAATAACTATGGCTACACCTTC
>TRBJ1-1|few|TRBD1|TRBV18
CASSPVRARSGTGGEVGTEAFF
TGTGCCAGCTCACCCGTCAGGGCACGGTCAGGGACAGGGGGCGAAGTGGGGACTGAAGCTTTCTTT
>TRBJ1-2|NA|TRBD1|TRBV13
CASSPFRDRVGNYGYTF
TGTGCCAGCAGCCCGTTCCGGGACAGGGTTGGAAACTATGGCTACACCTTC
>TRBJ1-6|NA|TRBD1|TRBV7-8
CASSPDRDGSPLHF
TGTGCCAGCAGCCCCGACAGGGACGGTTCACCCCTCCACTTT
>TRBJ1-5|NA|NA|TRBV6-1
CASSEAAGRNQPQHF
TGTGCCAGCAGTGAAGCAGCAGGGCGCAATCAGCCCCAGCATTTT
>TRBJ2-5|NA|TRBD1|TRBV18
CASSPLDRAVQETQYF
TGTGCCAGCTCACCCCTTGACAGGGCGGTCCAAGAGACCCAGTACTTC
>TRBJ1-1|NA|NA|TRBV7-3
CASSFTPGIGEAFF
TGTGCCAGCAGCTTCACGCCAGGGATCGGTGAAGCTTTCTTT
>TRBJ2-5|few|TRBD1|TRBV30
CAWSVAKGGGETQYF
TGTGCCTGGAGTGTAGCTAAAGGGGGCGGAGAGACCCAGTACTTC
>TRBJ2-3|NA|TRBD1|TRBV24-1
CATSDAGTGRSTDTQYF
TGTGCCACCAGTGACGCGGGGACAGGGAGAAGCACAGATACGCAGTATTTT
>TRBJ2-1|NA|TRBD1|TRBV29-1
CSVEDRDSGNEQFF
TGCAGCGTTGAGGACAGGGATTCGGGCAATGAGCAGTTCTTC
>TRBJ1-5|NA|NA|TRBV30
CAWSERGSYNQPQHF
TGTGCCTGGAGTGAGCGGGGGTCTTATAATCAGCCCCAGCATTTT
>TRBJ1-2|NA|NA|TRBV18
CASSQPGGDDYGYTF
TGTGCCAGCTCTCAACCCGGGGGAGACGACTATGGCTACACCTTC
>TRBJ1-2|NA|NA|TRBV7-2
CASSPFSYGYTF
TGTGCCAGCAGCCCGTTCTCCTATGGCTACACCTTC
>TRBJ1-2|NA|NA|TRBV4-2
CASSQDQVANYGYTF
TGTGCCAGCAGCCAAGATCAAGTAGCTAACTATGGCTACACCTTC
>TRBJ2-6|once|NA|TRBV5-1
CASSLEGILGGSGANVLTF
TGCGCCAGCAGCTTGGAGGGGATCTTGGGGGGTAGTGGGGCCAACGTCCTGACTTTC